The source of this T cell receptor (beta chain) is a study of T cells in Graves' hyperthyroidism and ophthalmopathy. Overall study results and limits: Most expanded thyroid clonotypes above 0.001 recurred in blood.

The CDR3 has 12 residues. V lost 4 bases and J lost 8, with 12 bases in between. CDR1 and CDR2 (germline): SQVTM, ANQGSEA. Comment on this clonotype: Its target is unknown.

Amplification of TCR beta CDR3 regions used RNA as the template. The HTBI primer set served for first-round RT-PCR of the TCR CDR3. TCRdb re-analysed the multiplex PCR reads in MiXCR, keeping a single row per CDR3 protein. The data hold over 650,000 distinct CDR3 sequences, with 45% observed a single time. Exclusions: uncontrolled infection, other autoimmune disease, pregnancy, lactation. Sequencing used peripheral blood or thyroid tissue (not recorded which). This clonotype was sampled from an adult man with Graves' disease, either hyperthyroidism or ophthalmopathy (not recorded which). The chain has TRBV29-1 and TRBJ1-3; D is possibly TRBD1 (6 bases). CDR3 residues: CSVVVRGDTIYF. For the CDR3, the DNA is TGCAGCGTTGTGGTCAGGGGAGACACCATATATTTT. The entire variable domain, with the rest obtained from reference TRBV29-1 and TRBJ1-3, is as follows: SAVISQKPSRDICQRGTSLTIQCQVDSQVTMMFWYRQQPGQSLTLIATANQGSEATYESGFVIDKFPISRPNLTFSTLTVSNMSPEDSSIYLCSVVVRGDTIYFGEGSWLTVV.